This T cell receptor (beta chain) is drawn from a study of shared clonotypes between healthy human individuals. The wider study: For every donor, three CD4 naive, three CD4 memory, two CD8 naive and one CD8 memory plates were used.

Germline V CDR1 and CDR2: MNHNS, SASEGT. The CDR3 loop spans 10 amino acids. V was pared by 8 bases and J by 10 bases, with 8 bases between. Running of the assay took place at deep level. It was approximately 0.2 ug DNA, approximately 30,000 T cell genomes, that sorted-subset replicate PCRs used. TCRdb keeps only in-frame clones here, not all; method: immunoSEQ multiplex PCR. The sample lists about 2.1 million clones, around 93% seen once, with 1.5% to 2% in the top ten. CD8 cells regarded as naive lacked CD45RO, were positively chosen for CCR7, and omitted terminally differentiated effector memory CD45RA+ cells.

This sequence originates from a man aged 18 to 35 in good health. Some clones in this sample may be carry-over from other donors' samples. The rearrangement uses TRBV6-1 and TRBJ1-4; D perhaps matches TRBD1 (5 bases). The material sequenced was naive CD8+ T cells from PBMCs. The CDR3 coding sequence is TGTGCCAGCTTGGGGGGAAAACTGTTTTTT. This sequence encodes CASLGGKLFF.